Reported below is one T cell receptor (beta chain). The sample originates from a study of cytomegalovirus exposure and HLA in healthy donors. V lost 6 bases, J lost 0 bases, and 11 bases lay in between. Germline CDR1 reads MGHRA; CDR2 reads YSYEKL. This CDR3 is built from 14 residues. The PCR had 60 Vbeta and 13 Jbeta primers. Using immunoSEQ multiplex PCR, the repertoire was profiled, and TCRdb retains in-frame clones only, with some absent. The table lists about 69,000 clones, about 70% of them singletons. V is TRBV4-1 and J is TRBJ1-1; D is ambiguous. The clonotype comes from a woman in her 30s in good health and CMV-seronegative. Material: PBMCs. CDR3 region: CASSRGFMNTEAFF. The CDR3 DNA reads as TGCGCCAGCAGTCGAGGGTTCATGAACACTGAAGCTTTCTTT.